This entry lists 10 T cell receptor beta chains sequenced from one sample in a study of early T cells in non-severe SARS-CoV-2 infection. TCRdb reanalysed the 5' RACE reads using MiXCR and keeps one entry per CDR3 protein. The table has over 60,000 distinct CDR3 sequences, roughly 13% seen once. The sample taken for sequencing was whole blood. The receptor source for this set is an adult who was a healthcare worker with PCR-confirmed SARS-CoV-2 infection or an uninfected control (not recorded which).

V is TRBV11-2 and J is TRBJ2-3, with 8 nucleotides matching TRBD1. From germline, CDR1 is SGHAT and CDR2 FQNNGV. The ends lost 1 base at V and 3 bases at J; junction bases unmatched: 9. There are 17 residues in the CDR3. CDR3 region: CASSLGVSGGRTDTQYF. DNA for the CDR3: TGTGCCAGCAGCTTAGGGGTCTCAGGGGGCCGGACAGATACGCAGTATTTT.

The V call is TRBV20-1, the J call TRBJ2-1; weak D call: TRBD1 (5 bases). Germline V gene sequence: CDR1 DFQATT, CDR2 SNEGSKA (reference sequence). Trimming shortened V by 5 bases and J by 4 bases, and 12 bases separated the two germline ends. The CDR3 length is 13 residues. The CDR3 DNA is TGCAGTGCTTTTCAGGGTGCGTACAATGAGCAGTTCTTC. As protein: CSAFQGAYNEQFF.

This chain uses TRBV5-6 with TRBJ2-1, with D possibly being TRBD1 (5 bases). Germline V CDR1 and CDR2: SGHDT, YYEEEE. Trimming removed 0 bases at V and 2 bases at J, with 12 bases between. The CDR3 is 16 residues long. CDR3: CASSLDVGATYNEQFF. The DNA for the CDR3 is TGTGCCAGCAGCTTGGATGTTGGGGCTACCTACAATGAGCAGTTCTTC.

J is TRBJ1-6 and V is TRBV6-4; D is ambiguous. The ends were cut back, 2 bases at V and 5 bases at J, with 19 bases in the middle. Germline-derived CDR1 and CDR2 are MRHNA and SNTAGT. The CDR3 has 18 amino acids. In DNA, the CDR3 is TGTGCCAGCAGTGACAGAGATTCCTTGACGGCTCATAATTCACCCCTCCACTTT. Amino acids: CASSDRDSLTAHNSPLHF.

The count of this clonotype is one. The CDR3 DNA reads as TGCGCCAGCAGCACTCAGGGCGACGAGCAGTACTTC. Translated, it gives CASSTQGDEQYF. The chain employs TRBV5-1 and TRBJ2-7, with a weak D call TRBD1 (5 bases). The CDR3 loop spans 12 amino acids. V lost 4 bases to trimming and J lost 5 bases, with 10 bases between them. Per germline, CDR1 SGHRS and CDR2 YFSETQ.

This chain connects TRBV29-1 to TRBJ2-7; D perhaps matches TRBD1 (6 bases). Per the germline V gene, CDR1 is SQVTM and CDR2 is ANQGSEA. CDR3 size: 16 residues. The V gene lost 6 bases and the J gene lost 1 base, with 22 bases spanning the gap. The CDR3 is CSVAPGHGWTSYEQYF. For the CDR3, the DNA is TGCAGCGTGGCCCCGGGACACGGATGGACGTCCTACGAGCAGTACTTC.

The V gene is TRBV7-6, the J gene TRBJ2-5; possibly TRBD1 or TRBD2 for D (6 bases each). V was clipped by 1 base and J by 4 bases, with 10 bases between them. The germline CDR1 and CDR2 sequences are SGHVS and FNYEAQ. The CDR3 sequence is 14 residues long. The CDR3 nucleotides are TGTGCCAGCAGCTTAGTGGGGGGCCCAGAGACCCAGTACTTC. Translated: CASSLVGGPETQYF.

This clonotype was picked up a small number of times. This CDR3 is CSARDSRALGSPLHF. CDR3 DNA: TGCAGTGCTAGAGATAGCAGGGCCCTCGGGTCACCCCTCCACTTT. The chain uses TRBV20-1 and TRBJ1-6; TRBD1 might be the D (5 bases). Looked up from germline, CDR1 is DFQATT and CDR2 is SNEGSKA (reference sequence). Trimming removed 0 bases at V and 10 bases at J, with 16 bases between. The CDR3 runs to 15 residues.

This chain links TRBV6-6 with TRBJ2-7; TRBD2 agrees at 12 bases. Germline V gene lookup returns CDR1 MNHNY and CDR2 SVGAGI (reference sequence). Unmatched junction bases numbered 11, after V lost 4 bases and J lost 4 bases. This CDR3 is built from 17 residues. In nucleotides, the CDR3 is TGTGCCAGCAGTTCCGGACTAGCGGGGCCCTTTATATACGAGCAGTACTTC. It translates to CASSSGLAGPFIYEQYF.

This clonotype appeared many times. The CDR3 loop is CASSEVATNTEAFF. In nucleotides, the CDR3 is TGTGCCAGCAGTGAAGTCGCGACGAACACTGAAGCTTTCTTT. This rearrangement joins TRBV6-1 to TRBJ1-1; the D is unclear. The V gene's germline CDR1 is MNHNS and CDR2 SASEGT. Between the trimmed V and J ends, which lost 1 base and 1 base, there was a span of 7 bases. The CDR3 has 14 residues.